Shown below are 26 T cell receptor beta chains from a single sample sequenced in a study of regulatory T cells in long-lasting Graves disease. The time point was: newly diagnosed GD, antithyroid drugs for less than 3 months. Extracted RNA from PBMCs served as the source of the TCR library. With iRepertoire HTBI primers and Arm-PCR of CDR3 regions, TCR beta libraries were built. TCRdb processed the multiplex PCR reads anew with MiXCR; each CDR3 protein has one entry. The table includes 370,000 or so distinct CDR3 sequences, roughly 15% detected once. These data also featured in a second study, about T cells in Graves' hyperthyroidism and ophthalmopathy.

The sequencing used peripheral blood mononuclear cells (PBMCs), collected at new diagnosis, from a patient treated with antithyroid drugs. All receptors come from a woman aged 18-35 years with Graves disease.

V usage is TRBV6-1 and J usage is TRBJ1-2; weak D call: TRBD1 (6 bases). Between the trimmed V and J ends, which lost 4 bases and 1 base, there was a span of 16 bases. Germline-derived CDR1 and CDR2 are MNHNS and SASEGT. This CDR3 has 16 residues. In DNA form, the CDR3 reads TGTGCCAGCAGTGTCGGGACACCACTACTTAACTATGGCTACACCTTC. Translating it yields CASSVGTPLLNYGYTF.

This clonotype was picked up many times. CDR3 loop: CASSPGTGRSDTQYF. The CDR3 DNA reads TGCGCCAGCAGCCCAGGGACAGGGAGGTCAGATACGCAGTATTTT. The V call is TRBV5-1, the J call TRBJ2-3; 9 positions agree with TRBD1. This CDR3 spans 15 amino acids. Per the germline V gene, CDR1 is SGHRS and CDR2 is YFSETQ. J was trimmed by 4 bases and V by 4 bases; bases with no gene match: 7.

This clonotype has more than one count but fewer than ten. The CDR3 spells CASGINGGSYEQYF. CDR3 bases: TGTGCCAGTGGAATAAACGGAGGCTCCTACGAGCAGTACTTC. The chain has TRBV19 and TRBJ2-7, with D possibly matching TRBD2 (5 bases). Germline V gene sequence: CDR1 LNHDA, CDR2 SQIVND (reference sequence). With 8 bases removed from V and 0 bases from J, the gap between germline ends came to 14 bases. CDR3 length: 14 residues.

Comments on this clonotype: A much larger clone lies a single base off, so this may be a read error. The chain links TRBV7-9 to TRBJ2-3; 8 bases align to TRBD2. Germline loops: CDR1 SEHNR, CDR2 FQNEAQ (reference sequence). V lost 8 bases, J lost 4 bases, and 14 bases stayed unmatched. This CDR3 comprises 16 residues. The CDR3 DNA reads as TGTGCCAGCGGTCCCCCCACCGGGGGGGGGCCAGATACGCAGTATTTT. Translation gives CASGPPTGGGPDTQYF.

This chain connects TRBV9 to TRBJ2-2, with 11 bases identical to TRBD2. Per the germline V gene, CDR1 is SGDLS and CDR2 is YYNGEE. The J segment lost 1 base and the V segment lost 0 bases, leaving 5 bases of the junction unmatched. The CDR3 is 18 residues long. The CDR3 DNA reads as TGTGCCAGCAGCGTAGAACTAGCGGGGGCCGTGAACACCGGGGAGCTGTTTTTT. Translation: CASSVELAGAVNTGELFF.

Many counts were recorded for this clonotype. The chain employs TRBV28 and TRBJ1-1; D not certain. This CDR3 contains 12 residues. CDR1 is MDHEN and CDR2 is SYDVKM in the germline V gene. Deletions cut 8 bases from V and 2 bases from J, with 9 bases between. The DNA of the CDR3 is TGTGCCAGCCTCCGATATAACACTGAAGCTTTCTTT. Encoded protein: CASLRYNTEAFF.

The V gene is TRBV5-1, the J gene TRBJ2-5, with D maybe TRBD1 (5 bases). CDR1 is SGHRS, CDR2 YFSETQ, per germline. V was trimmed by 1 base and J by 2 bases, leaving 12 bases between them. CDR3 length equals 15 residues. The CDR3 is CASSLWPTGQETQYF. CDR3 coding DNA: TGCGCCAGCAGCTTGTGGCCTACAGGTCAAGAGACCCAGTACTTC.

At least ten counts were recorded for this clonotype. The CDR3 protein is CAWSVSGYEQYF. In DNA form, the CDR3 reads TGTGCCTGGAGTGTCTCGGGCTACGAGCAGTACTTC. This chain links TRBV30 with TRBJ2-7; unclear D gene. Germline V gives CDR1 GTSNPN, CDR2 SVGIG (reference sequence). V lost 0 bases to trimming and J lost 3 bases, with 6 bases between them. The CDR3 totals 12 residues.

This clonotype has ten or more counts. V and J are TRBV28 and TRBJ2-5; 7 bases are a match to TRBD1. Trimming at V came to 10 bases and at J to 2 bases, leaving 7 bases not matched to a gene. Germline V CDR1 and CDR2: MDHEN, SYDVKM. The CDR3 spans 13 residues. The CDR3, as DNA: TGTGCCACCGAATCGGGACAGCAAGAGACCCAGTACTTC. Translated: CATESGQQETQYF.

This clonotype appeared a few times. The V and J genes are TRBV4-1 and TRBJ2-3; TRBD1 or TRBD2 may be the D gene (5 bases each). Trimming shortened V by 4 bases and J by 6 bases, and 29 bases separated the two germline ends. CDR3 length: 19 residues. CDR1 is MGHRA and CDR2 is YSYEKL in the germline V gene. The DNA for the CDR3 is TGCGCCAGCAGCCTGAAACGCTACCAAGCGCCGGGGACCCCCGATACGCAGTATTTT. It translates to CASSLKRYQAPGTPDTQYF.

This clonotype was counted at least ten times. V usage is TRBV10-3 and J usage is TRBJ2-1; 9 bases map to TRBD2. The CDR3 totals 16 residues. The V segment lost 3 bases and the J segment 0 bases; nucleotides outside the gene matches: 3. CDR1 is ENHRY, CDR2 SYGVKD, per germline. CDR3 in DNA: TGTGCCATCAGTGATAGTAGCGGGGGCTCCTACAATGAGCAGTTCTTC. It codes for CAISDSSGGSYNEQFF.

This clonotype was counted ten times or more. CDR3 coding DNA: TGTGCCAGCAGCTTAGTAGGAAGCGGGAGCTCCTACAATGAGCAGTTCTTC. It yields the protein CASSLVGSGSSYNEQFF. The rearrangement uses TRBV11-1 and TRBJ2-1; 8 bases line up with TRBD2. Trimming at V came to 1 base and at J to 0 bases, leaving 5 bases not matched to a gene. The germline V gene encodes CDR1 SGHAT and CDR2 FQDESV (reference sequence). The CDR3 has 17 residues.

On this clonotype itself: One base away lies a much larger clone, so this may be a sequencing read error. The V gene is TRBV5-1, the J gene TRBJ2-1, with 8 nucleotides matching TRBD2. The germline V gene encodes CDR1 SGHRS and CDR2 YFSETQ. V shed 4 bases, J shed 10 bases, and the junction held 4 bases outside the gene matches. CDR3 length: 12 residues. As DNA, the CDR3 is TGCGCCAGCAGCCGGCGGGGGGACGAGCAGTTCTTC. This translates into CASSRRGDEQFF.

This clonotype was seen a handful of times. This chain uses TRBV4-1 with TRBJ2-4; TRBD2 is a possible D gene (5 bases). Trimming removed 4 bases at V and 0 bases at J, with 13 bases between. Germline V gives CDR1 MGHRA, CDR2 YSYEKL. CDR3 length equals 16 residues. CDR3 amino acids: CASSPSGNLAKNIQYF. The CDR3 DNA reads TGCGCCAGCAGCCCAAGCGGTAACCTAGCCAAAAACATTCAGTACTTC.

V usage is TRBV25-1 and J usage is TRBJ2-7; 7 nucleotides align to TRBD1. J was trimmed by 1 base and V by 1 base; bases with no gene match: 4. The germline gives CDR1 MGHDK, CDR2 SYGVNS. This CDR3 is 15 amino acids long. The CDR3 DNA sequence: TGTGCCAGCAGTGAATTTGAGACAGGGTCCTACGAGCAGTACTTC. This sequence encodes CASSEFETGSYEQYF.

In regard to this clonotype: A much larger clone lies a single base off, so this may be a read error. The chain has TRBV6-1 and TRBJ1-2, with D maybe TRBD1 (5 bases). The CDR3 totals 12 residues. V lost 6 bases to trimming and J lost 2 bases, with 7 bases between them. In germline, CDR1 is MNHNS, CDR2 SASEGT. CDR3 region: CASRDTNYGYTF. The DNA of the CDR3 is TGTGCCAGCAGGGACACCAACTATGGCTACACCTTC.

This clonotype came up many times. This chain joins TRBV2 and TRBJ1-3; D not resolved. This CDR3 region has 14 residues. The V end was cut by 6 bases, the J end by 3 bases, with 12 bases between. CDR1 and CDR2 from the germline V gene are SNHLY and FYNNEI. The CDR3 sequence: CASRAQFIGNTIYF. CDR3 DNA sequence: TGTGCCAGCAGAGCTCAGTTTATTGGAAACACCATATATTTT.

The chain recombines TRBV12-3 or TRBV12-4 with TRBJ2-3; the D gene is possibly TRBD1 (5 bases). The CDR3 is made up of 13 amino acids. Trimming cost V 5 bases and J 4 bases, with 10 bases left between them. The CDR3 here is CASSRGSADTQYF. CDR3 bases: TGTGCCAGCAGTAGGGGTTCGGCAGATACGCAGTATTTT.

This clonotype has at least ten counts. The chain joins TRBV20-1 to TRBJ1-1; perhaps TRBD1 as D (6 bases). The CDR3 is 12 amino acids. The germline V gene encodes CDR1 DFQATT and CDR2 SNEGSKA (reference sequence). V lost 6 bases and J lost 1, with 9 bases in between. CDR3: CSARGGNTEAFF. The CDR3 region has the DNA TGCAGTGCCAGGGGAGGGAACACTGAAGCTTTCTTT.

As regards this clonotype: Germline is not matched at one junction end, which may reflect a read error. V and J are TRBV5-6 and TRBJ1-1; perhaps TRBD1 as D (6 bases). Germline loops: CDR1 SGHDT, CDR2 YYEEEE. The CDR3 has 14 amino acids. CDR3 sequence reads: CASSLGQASTEAFF. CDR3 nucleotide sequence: TGTGCCAGCAGCTTGGGACAGGCGAGCACTGAAGCTTTCTTC.

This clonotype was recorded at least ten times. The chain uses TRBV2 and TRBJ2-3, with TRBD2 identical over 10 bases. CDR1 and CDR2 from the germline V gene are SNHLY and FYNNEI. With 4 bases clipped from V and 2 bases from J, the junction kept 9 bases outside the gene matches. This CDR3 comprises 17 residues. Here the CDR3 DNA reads TGTGCCAGCAGTGTCCCCCTAGCGGGAGCGAACACAGATACGCAGTATTTT. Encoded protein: CASSVPLAGANTDTQYF.

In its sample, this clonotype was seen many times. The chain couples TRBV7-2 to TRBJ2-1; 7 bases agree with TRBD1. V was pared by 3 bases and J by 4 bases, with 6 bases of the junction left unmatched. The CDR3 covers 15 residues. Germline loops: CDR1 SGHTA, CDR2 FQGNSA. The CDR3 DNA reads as TGTGCCAGCAGCTTTCCGGGACAGCTATACAATGAGCAGTTCTTC. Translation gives CASSFPGQLYNEQFF.

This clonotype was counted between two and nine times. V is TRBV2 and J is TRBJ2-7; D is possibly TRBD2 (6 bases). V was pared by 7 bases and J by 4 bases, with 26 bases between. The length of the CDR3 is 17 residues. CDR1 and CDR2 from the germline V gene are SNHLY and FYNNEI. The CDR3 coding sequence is TGTGCCAGCATACTTCCATTCGGGGGAGCACGGGAGTACGAGCAGTACTTC. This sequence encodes CASILPFGGAREYEQYF.

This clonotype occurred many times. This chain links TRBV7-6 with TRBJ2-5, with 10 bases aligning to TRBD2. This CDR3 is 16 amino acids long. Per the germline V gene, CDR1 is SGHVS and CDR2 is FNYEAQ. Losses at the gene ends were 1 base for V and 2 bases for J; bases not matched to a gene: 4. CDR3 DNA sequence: TGTGCCAGCAGCTTAGGGGCTAGCGGGGGTCAAGAGACCCAGTACTTC. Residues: CASSLGASGGQETQYF.

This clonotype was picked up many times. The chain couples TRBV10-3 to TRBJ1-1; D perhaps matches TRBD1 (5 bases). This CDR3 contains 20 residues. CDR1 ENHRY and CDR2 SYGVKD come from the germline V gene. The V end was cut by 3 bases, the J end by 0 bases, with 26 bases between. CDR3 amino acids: CAISDPDGPGRGYMNTEAFF. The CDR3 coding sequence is TGTGCCATCAGTGACCCAGACGGCCCAGGCCGGGGGTACATGAACACTGAAGCTTTCTTT.

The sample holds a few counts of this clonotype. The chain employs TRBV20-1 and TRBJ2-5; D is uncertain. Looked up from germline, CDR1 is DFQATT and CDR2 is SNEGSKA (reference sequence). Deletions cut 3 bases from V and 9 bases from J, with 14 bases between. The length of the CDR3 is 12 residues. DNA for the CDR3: TGCAGTGCTAGCCCTAGTTTATGGGCCCAGTACTTC. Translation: CSASPSLWAQYF.